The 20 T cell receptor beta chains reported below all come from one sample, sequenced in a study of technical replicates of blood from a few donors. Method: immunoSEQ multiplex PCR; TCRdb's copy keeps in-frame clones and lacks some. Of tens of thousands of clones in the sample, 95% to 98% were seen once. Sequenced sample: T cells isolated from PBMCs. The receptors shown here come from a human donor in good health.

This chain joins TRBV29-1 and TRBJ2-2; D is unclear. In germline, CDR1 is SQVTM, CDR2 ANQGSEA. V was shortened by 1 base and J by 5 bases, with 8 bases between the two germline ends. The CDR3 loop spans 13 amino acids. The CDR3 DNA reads TGCAGCGTTGAAGGTTTGAGGACCGGGGAGCTGTTTTTT. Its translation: CSVEGLRTGELFF.

CDR3 nucleotide sequence: TGCAGCGTTGCTGGAGCGGCCTACACCTTC. Translated, it gives CSVAGAAYTF. The gene calls are TRBV29-1 and TRBJ1-2, with D uncertain. The germline V gene has CDR1 SQVTM and CDR2 ANQGSEA. Trimming cost V 4 bases and J 10 bases, with 10 bases left between them. The CDR3 sequence is 10 residues long.

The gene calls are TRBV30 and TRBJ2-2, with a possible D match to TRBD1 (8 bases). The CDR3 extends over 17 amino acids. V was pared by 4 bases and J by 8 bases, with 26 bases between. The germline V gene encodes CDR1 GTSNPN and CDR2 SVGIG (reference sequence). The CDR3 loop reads CAWMPGGGRGLFGELFF. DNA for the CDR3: TGTGCCTGGATGCCGGGGGGTGGCAGGGGGCTATTTGGGGAGCTGTTTTTT.

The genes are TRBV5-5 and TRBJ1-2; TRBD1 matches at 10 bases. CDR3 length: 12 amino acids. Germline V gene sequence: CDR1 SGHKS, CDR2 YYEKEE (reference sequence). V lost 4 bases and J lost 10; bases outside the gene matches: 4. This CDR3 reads CASSGGQGIYTF. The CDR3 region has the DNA TGTGCCAGCAGCGGGGGACAGGGGATCTACACCTTC.

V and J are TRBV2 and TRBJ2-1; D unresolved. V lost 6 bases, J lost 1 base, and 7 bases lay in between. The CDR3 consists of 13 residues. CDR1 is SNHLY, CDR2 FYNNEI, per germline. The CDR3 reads CASSYISYNEQFF. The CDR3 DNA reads TGTGCCAGCAGCTATATATCCTACAATGAGCAGTTCTTC.

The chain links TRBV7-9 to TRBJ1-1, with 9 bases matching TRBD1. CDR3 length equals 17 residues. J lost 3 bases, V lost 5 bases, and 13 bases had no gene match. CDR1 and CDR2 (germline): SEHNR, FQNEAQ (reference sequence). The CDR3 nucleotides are TGTGCCAGCAGCCCGCGGAAGGGGGACAGGGCGGACACTGAAGCTTTCTTT. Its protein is CASSPRKGDRADTEAFF. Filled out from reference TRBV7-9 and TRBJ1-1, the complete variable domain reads DTGVSQNPRHKITKRGQNVTFRCDPISEHNRLYWYRQTLGQGPEFLTYFQNEAQLEKSRLLSDRFSAERPKGSFSTLEIQRTEQGDSAMYLCASSPRKGDRADTEAFFGQGTRLTVV.

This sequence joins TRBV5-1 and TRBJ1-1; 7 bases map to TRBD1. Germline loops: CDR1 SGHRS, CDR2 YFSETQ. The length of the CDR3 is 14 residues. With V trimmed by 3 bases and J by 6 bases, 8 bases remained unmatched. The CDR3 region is CASSSGTVGSEAFF. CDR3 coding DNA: TGCGCCAGCAGCTCGGGGACAGTAGGGTCTGAAGCTTTCTTT.

The CDR3: CASSLVAGSTQPQHF. The CDR3 nucleotides are TGTGCCAGCAGCTTAGTTGCGGGCAGTACTCAGCCCCAGCATTTT. The chain carries TRBV7-2 and TRBJ1-5; no clear D. This CDR3 spans 15 amino acids. CDR1 is SGHTA, CDR2 FQGNSA, per germline. V lost 1 base to trimming and J lost 6 bases, with 13 bases between them.

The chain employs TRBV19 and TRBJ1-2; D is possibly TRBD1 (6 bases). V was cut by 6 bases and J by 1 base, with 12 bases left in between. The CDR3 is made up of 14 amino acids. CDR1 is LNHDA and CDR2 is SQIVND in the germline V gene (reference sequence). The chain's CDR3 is CASRGHSNNYGYTF. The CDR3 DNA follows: TGTGCCAGTAGGGGACACTCGAATAACTATGGCTACACCTTC.

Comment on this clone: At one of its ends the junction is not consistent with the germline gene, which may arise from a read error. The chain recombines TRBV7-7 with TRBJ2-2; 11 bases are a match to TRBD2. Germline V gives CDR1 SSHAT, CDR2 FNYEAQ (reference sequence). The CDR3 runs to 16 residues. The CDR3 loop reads CASSSTSGSGTGELFF. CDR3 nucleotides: TGTGCTAGCAGCTCCACTAGCGGGAGTGGGACCGGGGAGCTGTTTTTT.

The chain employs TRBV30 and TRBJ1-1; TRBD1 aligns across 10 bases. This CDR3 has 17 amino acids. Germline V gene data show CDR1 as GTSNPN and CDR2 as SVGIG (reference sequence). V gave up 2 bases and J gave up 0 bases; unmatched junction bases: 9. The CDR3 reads CAWSTGRTGGMNTEAFF. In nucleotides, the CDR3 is TGTGCCTGGAGTACTGGAAGGACAGGGGGGATGAACACTGAAGCTTTCTTT.

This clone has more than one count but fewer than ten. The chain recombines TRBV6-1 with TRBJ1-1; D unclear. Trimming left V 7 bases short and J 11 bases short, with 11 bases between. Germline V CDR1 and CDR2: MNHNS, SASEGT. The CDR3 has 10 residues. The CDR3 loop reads CASIYVEAFF. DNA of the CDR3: TGTGCCAGCATATACGTTGAGGCTTTCTTT.

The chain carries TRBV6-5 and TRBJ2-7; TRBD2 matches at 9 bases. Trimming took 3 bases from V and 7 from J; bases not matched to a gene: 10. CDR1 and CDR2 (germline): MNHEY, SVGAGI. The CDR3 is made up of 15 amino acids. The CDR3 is CASSYAGGQYREQYF. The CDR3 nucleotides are TGTGCCAGCAGTTATGCGGGAGGGCAGTATCGGGAGCAGTACTTC.

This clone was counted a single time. CDR3 in amino acids: CASSIWDRAEKLFF. CDR3 bases: TGTGCCAGTAGTATATGGGACAGGGCTGAAAAACTGTTTTTT. The chain carries TRBV19 and TRBJ1-4; 9 nucleotides align to TRBD1. The CDR3 is made up of 14 amino acids. CDR1 and CDR2 from the germline V gene are LNHDA and SQIVND (reference sequence). Trimming took 2 bases from V and 7 from J; bases not matched to a gene: 2. Variable domain in full (rest from reference TRBV19 and TRBJ1-4): DGGITQSPKYLFRKEGQNVTLSCEQNLNHDAMYWYRQDPGQGLRLIYYSQIVNDFQKGDIAEGYSVSREKKESFPLTVTSAQKNPTAFYLCASSIWDRAEKLFFGSGTQLSVL.

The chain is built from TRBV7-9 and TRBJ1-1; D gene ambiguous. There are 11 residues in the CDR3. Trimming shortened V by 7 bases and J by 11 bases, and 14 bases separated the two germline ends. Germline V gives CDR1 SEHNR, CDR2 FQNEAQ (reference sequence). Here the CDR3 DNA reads TGTGCCAGCACCGAGGGCCTTGGGGCTTTCTTT. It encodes CASTEGLGAFF.

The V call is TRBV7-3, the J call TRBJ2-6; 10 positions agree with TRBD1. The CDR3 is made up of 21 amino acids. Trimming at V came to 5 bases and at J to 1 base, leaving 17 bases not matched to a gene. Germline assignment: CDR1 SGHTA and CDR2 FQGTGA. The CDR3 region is CASSLLRGRTGGVSGANVLTF. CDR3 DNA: TGTGCCAGCAGCCTACTACGGGGCCGGACAGGGGGAGTTTCTGGGGCCAACGTCCTGACTTTC.

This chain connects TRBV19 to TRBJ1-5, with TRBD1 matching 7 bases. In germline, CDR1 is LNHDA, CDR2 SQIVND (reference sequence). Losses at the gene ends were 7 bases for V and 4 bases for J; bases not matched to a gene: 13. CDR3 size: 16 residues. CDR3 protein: CASTGQGGAYNQPQHF. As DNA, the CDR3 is TGTGCCAGTACGGGCCAAGGGGGCGCGTATAATCAGCCCCAGCATTTT.

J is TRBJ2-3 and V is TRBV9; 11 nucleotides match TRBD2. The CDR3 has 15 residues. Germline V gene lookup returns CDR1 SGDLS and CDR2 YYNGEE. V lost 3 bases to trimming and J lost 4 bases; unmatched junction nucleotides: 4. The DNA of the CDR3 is TGTGCCAGCAGCGCTAGCGGGAGGAGGTCAGATACGCAGTATTTT. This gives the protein CASSASGRRSDTQYF.

The CDR3 bases are TGTGCCAGCAGAACAAACAGGGGGATTAATGAAAAACTGTTTTTT. Its protein product is CASRTNRGINEKLFF. The chain combines TRBV28 with TRBJ1-4; 8 nucleotides line up with TRBD1. Trimming cost V 6 bases and J 4 bases; bases outside gene matches: 7. The CDR3 has 15 amino acids. The germline V gene encodes CDR1 MDHEN and CDR2 SYDVKM.

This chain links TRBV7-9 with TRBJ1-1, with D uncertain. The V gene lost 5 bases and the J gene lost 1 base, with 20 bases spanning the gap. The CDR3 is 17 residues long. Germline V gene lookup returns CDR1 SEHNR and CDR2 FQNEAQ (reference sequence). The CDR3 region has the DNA TGTGCCAGCAGCCAGGTCGGCCGCTCGAGTGGGAACACTGAAGCTTTCTTT. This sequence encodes CASSQVGRSSGNTEAFF.